This passage covers 14 T cell receptor beta chains from one sample sequenced in a study of blood T cell repertoires in COVID-19. Profiling relied on immunoSEQ multiplex PCR, and the TCRdb table lists in-frame clones only, not all of them. The table lists under 500,000 clones, roughly nine tenths of them singletons. The sequenced sample consisted of PBMCs or T cells enriched from blood (not recorded which). These receptors all come from a man aged 30 to 39 who had recovered from COVID-19.

The V and J genes are TRBV9 and TRBJ1-6; D not certain. Germline V CDR1 and CDR2: SGDLS, YYNGEE. The CDR3 runs 14 residues. V lost 3 bases to trimming and J lost 9 bases, with 13 bases between them. Here the CDR3 reads CASSARNPGSPLHF. CDR3 nucleotides: TGTGCCAGCAGCGCGCGAAACCCCGGTTCACCCCTCCACTTT.

This chain links TRBV5-6 with TRBJ2-7; D remains unclear. CDR1 is SGHDT, CDR2 YYEEEE, per germline. The CDR3 length is 12 residues. V was cut by 0 bases and J by 4 bases, with 5 bases left in between. For the CDR3, the DNA is TGTGCCAGCAGCTTGGCCAGGTACGAGCAGTACTTC. Amino acid sequence: CASSLARYEQYF. Full variable domain (outside the CDR3, taken from reference TRBV5-6 and TRBJ2-7): DAGVTQSPTHLIKTRGQQVTLRCSPKSGHDTVSWYQQALGQGPQFIFQYYEEEERQRGNFPDRFSGHQFPNYSSELNVNALLLGDSALYLCASSLARYEQYFGPGTRLTVT.

The V gene is TRBV9, the J gene TRBJ2-7, with TRBD1 as a possible D gene (5 bases). This CDR3 has 14 amino acids. Deletions cut 2 bases from V and 7 bases from J, with 16 bases between. Per germline, CDR1 SGDLS and CDR2 YYNGEE. The CDR3 nucleotides are TGTGCCAGCAGCGTCAGACAGAGCCCGGTTGAGCAGTACTTC. Protein: CASSVRQSPVEQYF.

About this clone: Other DNA sequences in the same sample also yield this CDR3. The genes are TRBV20-1 and TRBJ2-1; D uncertain. This CDR3 has 10 residues. Trimming pared 5 bases from V and 7 bases from J, leaving 6 bases between. Germline values: CDR1 DFQATT, CDR2 SNEGSKA (reference sequence). CDR3 nucleotide sequence: TGCAGTGCTGGTGCGAATGAGCAGTTCTTC. The encoded protein is CSAGANEQFF.

The chain has TRBV20-1 and TRBJ1-1, with D hard to call. This CDR3 is 11 amino acids long. The germline V gene has CDR1 DFQATT and CDR2 SNEGSKA (reference sequence). The V gene lost 8 bases and the J gene lost 1 base, with 8 bases spanning the gap. The CDR3 sequence is CSTHQNTEAFF. The CDR3 DNA reads as TGCAGTACACACCAGAACACTGAAGCTTTCTTT.

The chain couples TRBV24-1 to TRBJ2-1; D possibly corresponds to TRBD1 (6 bases). This CDR3 region has 14 residues. Germline CDR1 and CDR2: KGHDR and SFDVKD. Deletions cut 4 bases from V and 7 bases from J, with 13 bases between. DNA of the CDR3: TGTGCCACCAGTGACCTTGGACAGACGAATGAGCAGTTCTTC. This encodes CATSDLGQTNEQFF.

The chain employs TRBV5-5 and TRBJ1-4; maybe TRBD1 (5 bases). The CDR3 has 18 residues. From germline, CDR1 is SGHKS and CDR2 YYEKEE (reference sequence). Trimming took off 4 bases at V and 0 bases at J, with 19 bases between the two ends. The CDR3 sequence: CASSPGGGAQATNEKLFF. In DNA, the CDR3 is TGTGCCAGCAGCCCGGGGGGTGGCGCACAAGCAACTAATGAAAAACTGTTTTTT.

This chain uses TRBV28 with TRBJ1-2; TRBD1 matches at 8 bases. This CDR3 contains 13 residues. V was clipped by 3 bases and J by 7 bases; unmatched bases: 4. CDR1 and CDR2 (germline): MDHEN, SYDVKM. CDR3 region: CASSFQGALGYTF. CDR3 nucleotide sequence: TGTGCCAGCAGTTTCCAGGGGGCGCTTGGCTACACCTTC.

This clone was seen just once. This rearrangement joins TRBV7-9 to TRBJ2-7; TRBD1 agrees at 7 bases. The V and J ends lost 5 bases and 3 bases, in that order; junction bases with no gene match: 13. CDR1 is SEHNR and CDR2 is FQNEAQ in the germline V gene (reference sequence). The length of the CDR3 is 16 residues. The CDR3 protein is CASSPTQGTELYEQYF. DNA of the CDR3: TGTGCCAGCAGCCCCACCCAGGGGACAGAGCTCTACGAGCAGTACTTC.

Only one count was recorded for this clone. The chain recombines TRBV30 with TRBJ1-3, with D uncertain. The germline V gene encodes CDR1 GTSNPN and CDR2 SVGIG (reference sequence). This CDR3 comprises 15 residues. Trimming cost V 2 bases and J 3 bases, with 14 bases left between them. CDR3 protein: CAWSLVAAGGNTIYF. The CDR3, as DNA: TGTGCCTGGAGTTTGGTGGCAGCAGGTGGAAACACCATATATTTT. The variable domain in full, with the rest retrieved from reference TRBV30 and TRBJ1-3, is SQTIHQWPATLVQPVGSPLSLECTVEGTSNPNLYWYRQAAGRGLQLLFYSVGIGQISSEVPQNLSASRPQDRQFILSSKKLLLSDSGFYLCAWSLVAAGGNTIYFGEGSWLTVV.

This chain uses TRBV6-5 with TRBJ1-2; D is uncertain. Germline V gene lookup returns CDR1 MNHEY and CDR2 SVGAGI. This CDR3 has 14 amino acids. Trimming removed 6 bases at V and 2 bases at J, with 13 bases between. In nucleotides, the CDR3 is TGTGCCAGCAGCCGGGGTCAGGAGAACTATGGCTACACCTTC. It translates to CASSRGQENYGYTF.

The chain combines TRBV4-1 with TRBJ2-7; 9 bases align to TRBD2. This CDR3 region has 14 residues. Unmatched junction bases numbered 1, after V lost 4 bases and J lost 0 bases. Looked up from germline, CDR1 is MGHRA and CDR2 is YSYEKL. The CDR3: CASSRSGSSYEQYF. CDR3 nucleotide sequence: TGCGCCAGCAGCCGTAGCGGGAGCTCCTACGAGCAGTACTTC.

V usage is TRBV19 and J usage is TRBJ2-2, with D maybe TRBD2 (6 bases). The CDR3 runs 14 residues. Germline V gene lookup returns CDR1 LNHDA and CDR2 SQIVND (reference sequence). Trimming took 3 bases from V and 4 from J, leaving 9 bases between them. The chain's CDR3 is CASSIGGSTGELFF. The CDR3 DNA follows: TGTGCCAGTAGTATTGGGGGGTCCACCGGGGAGCTGTTTTTT.

This sequence joins TRBV9 and TRBJ2-5; D might be TRBD2 (5 bases). The CDR3 extends over 14 amino acids. Trimming cost V 2 bases and J 4 bases, with 12 bases left between them. Germline CDR1 and CDR2: SGDLS and YYNGEE. The CDR3 spells CASSVREGRETQYF. The CDR3 region has the DNA TGTGCCAGCAGCGTTCGGGAAGGAAGAGAGACCCAGTACTTC.